The 22 T cell receptor beta chains in this list originate from one sample, sequenced in a study of fetal regulatory T cell absence and autoimmunity. Profiled with immunoSEQ multiplex PCR; TCRdb holds only in-frame clones, not every one. The sample includes around 100,000 clones, about 78% of them seen just once. Sample: pancreas tissue. These receptor sequences come from a male donor with IPEX syndrome.

V usage is TRBV7-9 and J usage is TRBJ2-3, with D uncertain. Trimming removed 1 base at V and 7 bases at J, with 6 bases between. The CDR3 contains 12 residues. The germline V gene has CDR1 SEHNR and CDR2 FQNEAQ (reference sequence). CDR3: CASSLVGNTQYF. For the CDR3, the DNA is TGTGCCAGCAGCTTAGTTGGGAATACGCAGTATTTT.

This chain connects TRBV4-1 to TRBJ1-4; D is uncertain. Trimming took off 1 base at V and 0 bases at J, with 6 bases between the two ends. This CDR3 is 15 amino acids long. Germline V lookup: CDR1 MGHRA, CDR2 YSYEKL. The CDR3 bases are TGCGCCAGCAGCCAAGGGCCATCAACTAATGAAAAACTGTTTTTT. Its translation: CASSQGPSTNEKLFF.

The J gene is TRBJ1-1, the V gene TRBV6-6; no reliable D call. Germline V gene data show CDR1 as MNHNY and CDR2 as SVGAGI (reference sequence). This CDR3 region has 14 residues. Trimming took off 6 bases at V and 0 bases at J, with 11 bases between the two ends. CDR3 in amino acids: CASSTPGLNTEAFF. The CDR3 coding sequence is TGTGCCAGCAGCACACCGGGCTTGAACACTGAAGCTTTCTTT.

V usage is TRBV5-1 and J usage is TRBJ2-1, with 14 bases identical to TRBD2. With 7 bases clipped from V and 10 bases from J, the junction kept 16 bases outside the gene matches. Germline CDR1 SGHRS, CDR2 YFSETQ. This CDR3 comprises 17 residues. The DNA of the CDR3 is TGCGCCAGCGGGGGTCTTATGGGACTAGCGGGGGTCCGAGAGCAGTTCTTC. It specifies CASGGLMGLAGVREQFF.

This clone was seen a few times. The chain couples TRBV18 to TRBJ1-2, with D possibly TRBD1 on 6 matching bases. The CDR3 contains 14 residues. V dropped 4 bases and J dropped 1 base, with 10 bases sitting between them. Germline V gene lookup returns CDR1 KGHSH and CDR2 LQKENI. The CDR3 spells CASSRGGRNYGYTF. CDR3 bases: TGTGCCAGCTCACGTGGGGGCCGTAACTATGGCTACACCTTC.

The CDR3 is CATETDPMADTQYF. The CDR3 DNA reads as TGCGCCACCGAAACCGACCCCATGGCAGATACGCAGTATTTT. The genes are TRBV5-1 and TRBJ2-3; D unclear. Trimming took off 9 bases at V and 4 bases at J, with 18 bases between the two ends. The CDR3 loop spans 14 amino acids. CDR1 and CDR2 from the germline V gene are SGHRS and YFSETQ. Drawing the rest from reference TRBV5-1 and TRBJ2-3, the complete variable domain is KAGVTQTPRYLIKTRGQQVTLSCSPISGHRSVSWYQQTPGQGLQFLFEYFSETQRNKGNFPGRFSGRQFSNSRSEMNVSTLELGDSALYLCATETDPMADTQYFGPGTRLTVL.

The genes are TRBV27 and TRBJ2-1; D is perhaps TRBD1 or TRBD2 (5 bases each). The CDR3 is 17 amino acids. Looked up from germline, CDR1 is MNHEY and CDR2 is SMNVEV (reference sequence). Trimming pared 0 bases from V and 8 bases from J, leaving 20 bases between. As DNA, the CDR3 is TGTGCCAGCAGTTTATCCTCACCTCCGTGGGACGCCCATGAGCAGTTCTTC. Its protein product is CASSLSSPPWDAHEQFF.

In its sample, this clone was seen a few times. This chain connects TRBV2 to TRBJ1-3; tentatively, D is TRBD1 (6 bases). Looked up from germline, CDR1 is SNHLY and CDR2 is FYNNEI. V was clipped by 10 bases and J by 4 bases, with 11 bases between them. The CDR3 is 12 residues long. Here the CDR3 reads CAIPDRGNTIYF. For the CDR3, the DNA is TGTGCCATTCCAGACAGGGGAAACACCATATATTTT.

The J gene is TRBJ1-4, the V gene TRBV5-6, with D unclear. Germline V gene lookup returns CDR1 SGHDT and CDR2 YYEEEE. V lost 0 bases, J lost 4 bases, and 10 bases lay in between. This CDR3 comprises 15 residues. Here the CDR3 reads CASSLAVTFNEKLFF. The CDR3 DNA follows: TGTGCCAGCAGCTTGGCCGTGACCTTTAATGAAAAACTGTTTTTT.

CDR3 sequence: CASSYSAGGRNTIYF. The CDR3 DNA sequence: TGTGCCAGCAGTTACTCAGCAGGGGGACGCAACACCATATATTTT. J is TRBJ1-3 and V is TRBV6-5, with TRBD1 matching over 7 bases. V lost 0 bases to trimming and J lost 7 bases; unmatched junction nucleotides: 6. CDR3 length: 15 residues. Germline lookup yields CDR1 MNHEY and CDR2 SVGAGI.

The chain is built from TRBV5-8 and TRBJ2-7, with D maybe TRBD1 (6 bases). Germline V gene sequence: CDR1 SGHTS, CDR2 YDEGEE. CDR3 length: 14 residues. Between the trimmed V and J ends, which lost 6 bases and 4 bases, there was a span of 17 bases. The CDR3 DNA is TGTGCCAGCATCCGAGGAAGACAGGAGTACGAGCAGTACTTC. The encoded protein is CASIRGRQEYEQYF.

This chain joins TRBV11-3 and TRBJ1-6; 10 nucleotides line up with TRBD1. V lost 0 bases to trimming and J lost 8 bases; unmatched junction nucleotides: 4. CDR3 length: 16 residues. Germline V CDR1 and CDR2: SGHNT, YENEEA. Here the CDR3 DNA reads TGTGCCAGCAGCTTAGATCGAGGGACAGGGGATTCACCCCTCCACTTT. Translating it yields CASSLDRGTGDSPLHF.

As to this clone: This specimen includes other DNA sequences encoding the same CDR3. The genes are TRBV5-1 and TRBJ2-1; no definite D call. The germline CDR1 and CDR2 sequences are SGHRS and YFSETQ. Trimming took off 0 bases at V and 0 bases at J, with 7 bases between the two ends. The CDR3 contains 15 residues. The CDR3 is CASSLAGSSYNEQFF. In DNA form, the CDR3 reads TGCGCCAGCAGCTTGGCGGGTAGCTCCTACAATGAGCAGTTCTTC.

The chain employs TRBV7-8 and TRBJ2-7; 8 positions match TRBD1. V lost 2 bases, J lost 6 bases, and 18 bases stayed unmatched. In germline, CDR1 is SGHVS, CDR2 FQNEAQ. The CDR3 has 18 amino acids. The CDR3 here is CASSLSDRGQAMGVEQYF. As DNA, the CDR3 is TGTGCCAGCAGCTTATCAGATAGGGGACAGGCTATGGGTGTCGAGCAGTACTTC.

This chain connects TRBV5-1 to TRBJ2-2; TRBD2 aligns across 11 bases. CDR1 and CDR2 (germline): SGHRS, YFSETQ. The CDR3 contains 17 residues. Germline trimming cut 4 bases from V and 7 bases from J; bases unmatched to any gene: 12. CDR3 residues: CASSRSGRAFPDGELFF. Written as DNA, the CDR3 is TGCGCCAGCAGCCGTAGCGGGAGGGCCTTTCCTGACGGGGAGCTGTTTTTT.

This sequence joins TRBV6-5 and TRBJ2-3; 10 bases align to TRBD2. The CDR3 totals 15 residues. Germline-derived CDR1 and CDR2 are MNHEY and SVGAGI. Unmatched junction bases numbered 3, after V lost 4 bases and J lost 2 bases. Here the CDR3 DNA reads TGTGCCAGCAGTTTAGCGGGGGGATTCACAGATACGCAGTATTTT. Its protein product is CASSLAGGFTDTQYF.

CDR3 in amino acids: CASSDLGGAYEQYF. In nucleotides, the CDR3 is TGTGCCAGCAGTGACCTAGGAGGGGCCTACGAGCAGTACTTC. The chain recombines TRBV2 with TRBJ2-7; a weak D match, TRBD2 (6 bases). Germline CDR1 and CDR2: SNHLY and FYNNEI. The CDR3 covers 14 residues. The V and J ends lost 3 bases and 2 bases respectively, with 11 bases between them.

The chain links TRBV4-3 to TRBJ2-2; 8 bases map to TRBD2. V lost 0 bases to trimming and J lost 5 bases; unmatched junction nucleotides: 5. The CDR3 runs 16 residues. Per germline, CDR1 LGHNA and CDR2 YSLEER. CDR3 region: CASSQDGTRNTGELFF. CDR3 coding DNA: TGCGCCAGCAGCCAAGATGGGACTAGGAATACCGGGGAGCTGTTTTTT.

This chain joins TRBV5-1 and TRBJ2-7, with D possibly matching TRBD2 (5 bases). CDR3 size: 14 residues. CDR1 and CDR2 from the germline V gene are SGHRS and YFSETQ. The germline V and J ends were trimmed by 0 bases and 0 bases, with 7 bases remaining between them. CDR3: CASSLDGLSYEQYF. The CDR3 DNA reads as TGCGCCAGCAGCTTGGACGGACTCTCCTACGAGCAGTACTTC.

The chain combines TRBV19 with TRBJ2-1, with a weak D call TRBD1 (6 bases). Trimming removed 1 base at V and 5 bases at J, with 9 bases between. Germline V gene sequence: CDR1 LNHDA, CDR2 SQIVND (reference sequence). There are 14 residues in the CDR3. In DNA, the CDR3 is TGTGCCAGTAGTATAGTGGGGGCCGACAATGAGCAGTTCTTC. Amino acids: CASSIVGADNEQFF.

The J gene is TRBJ2-7, the V gene TRBV30; the D gene could be TRBD1 or TRBD2 (5 bases each). The CDR3 length is 13 residues. Germline CDR1 GTSNPN, CDR2 SVGIG (reference sequence). V was pared by 5 bases and J by 2 bases, with 13 bases between. The CDR3 nucleotides are TGTGCCTGGGGGGACGGCAGGACCTACGAGCAGTACTTC. This sequence encodes CAWGDGRTYEQYF.

The chain employs TRBV21-1 and TRBJ2-7; no check of the table's D call, TRBD2, against the DNA was made. TRBV21-1 represents a pseudogene. This CDR3 has 18 amino acids. Here the CDR3 reads CASSRKGLGGVSPYEQYF. Here the CDR3 DNA reads TGTGCCAGCAGCCGGAAGGGCCTGGGGGGGGTCTCTCCCTACGAGCAGTACTTC.